This T cell receptor beta chain is drawn from a study of T cells in Graves' hyperthyroidism and ophthalmopathy. Study-wide results and caveats: Among thyroid clonotypes expanded above 0.001, most also appeared in blood. Through a model of 13 V-J features, ophthalmopathy was separated from stable hyperthyroidism.

The table lists this clonotype with many counts. Its target is unknown. The junction does not match germline at one end; this may be a read error. Uncontrolled infection, other autoimmune disease, pregnancy or lactation barred patients from enrollment. Fresh peripheral blood, 7.5 to 10 ml, yielded the PBMCs. Amplified TCR beta CDR3 regions derived from RNA transcripts. HTBI primers were employed in a first-round RT-PCR of the TCR CDR3. A single record per CDR3 protein comes from TCRdb applying MiXCR to the multiplex PCR reads. The sample records 300,000 to 400,000 distinct CDR3 sequences, about 14% being singletons. The CDR3 is 10 residues long. In germline, CDR1 is SEHNR, CDR2 FQNEAQ (reference sequence).

This receptor was obtained from a woman aged 30 to 39 with Graves' ophthalmopathy. The genes are TRBV7-9 and TRBJ2-7; D uncertain. Sequenced material: blood. CDR3 region: CASSSNEQYF. The CDR3 DNA reads TGTGCCAGCAGCTCCAACGAGCAGTACTTC.